This paragraph reports one TCR beta chain. The sample belongs to a study of blood T cell repertoires in COVID-19. Study context: Collection of acute and convalescent COVID-19 samples took place in the United States, Italy and Spain. Nucleic acid was either cDNA or gDNA, and it came from T cells, B-cell-depleted T cells, or PBMCs.

TCRdb's table, derived via immunoSEQ multiplex PCR, lists solely in-frame clones and lacks some. The sample includes about 15,000 clones, roughly 84% of them seen just once. The TCR originated in a woman between 45 and 65 years old with active or convalescent COVID-19. Sequencing was performed on peripheral blood.

The CDR3 DNA sequence: TGTGCTAGTGGTTTGGTCTACCCGCAGGGGGACATTTACAATCAGCCCCAGCATTTT. Translation gives CASGLVYPQGDIYNQPQHF. This chain connects TRBV12-5 to TRBJ1-5, with 7 nucleotides matching TRBD1. CDR1 and CDR2 (germline): LGHNT, FRNRAP. V lost 0 bases to trimming and J lost 3 bases; unmatched junction nucleotides: 14. This CDR3 spans 19 amino acids. The full variable domain, completed using reference TRBV12-5 and TRBJ1-5, is DARVTQTPRHKVTEMGQEVTMRCQPILGHNTVFWYRQTMMQGLELLAYFRNRAPLDDSGMPKDRFSAEMPDATLATLKIQPSEPRDSAVYFCASGLVYPQGDIYNQPQHFGDGTRLSIL.